This entry features one TCR beta chain sequence. This sample was included in a study of monozygotic twins with inflammatory bowel disease. The CDR3 totals 17 residues. Germline V CDR1 and CDR2: MNHEY, SMNVEV (reference sequence). TCRdb re-called the 5' RACE reads; every CDR3 protein appears as one record, without DNA. The sample includes 400,000 to 500,000 distinct CDR3 sequences. The sequenced sample consisted of blood. The clonotype originates from a human donor with ulcerative colitis or Crohn's disease, or a healthy co-twin of an affected twin (not recorded which). The chain joins TRBV27 to TRBJ2-5; TCRdb names TRBD2, which stays unverified in the absence of DNA. CDR3 residues: CASSDTGTSGYQETQYF.